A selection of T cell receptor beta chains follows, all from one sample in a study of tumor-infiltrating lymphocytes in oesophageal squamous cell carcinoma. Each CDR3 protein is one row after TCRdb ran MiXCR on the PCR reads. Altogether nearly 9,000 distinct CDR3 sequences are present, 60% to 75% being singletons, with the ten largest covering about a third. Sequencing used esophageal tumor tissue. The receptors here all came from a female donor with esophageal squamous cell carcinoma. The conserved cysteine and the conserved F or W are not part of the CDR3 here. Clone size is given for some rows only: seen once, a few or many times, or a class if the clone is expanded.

CDR3 protein: ASSLGWGQGYNEQF
clone size: .
V gene: TRBV7-2

CDR3 protein: ASRPRELPKNIQY
clone size: .
V gene: TRBV6-1

CDR3 protein: ASSHGRRETQY
clone size: .
V gene: TRBV7-2

CDR3 protein: ASSEGLAGEQF
clone size: .
V gene: TRBV7-6

CDR3 protein: ASSEQENSYEQY
clone size: .
V gene: TRBV6-2/TRBV6-3

CDR3 protein: ASSHPRGELF
clone size: .
V gene: TRBV7-6

CDR3 protein: ASSLPWVTPDEQF
clone size: .
V gene: TRBV5-6

CDR3 protein: ASRGTSGRQETQY
clone size: .
V gene: TRBV7-2

CDR3 protein: ASSRDRGIETQY
clone size: .
V gene: TRBV12-3/TRBV12-4

CDR3 protein: ASSLGGQGQETQY
clone size: .
V gene: TRBV7-8

CDR3 protein: ASSHTGGLNTEAF
clone size: .
V gene: TRBV7-3

CDR3 protein: ASSLVGAGGRNEQF
clone size: .
V gene: TRBV7-2

CDR3 protein: ASRMTGTGKETQY
clone size: .
V gene: TRBV12-3/TRBV12-4

CDR3 protein: ASRIAGGGETQY
clone size: few
V gene: TRBV7-2

CDR3 protein: ASSPEGDLTDTQY
clone size: once
V gene: TRBV7-9

CDR3 protein: ASSYQRSTDTQY
clone size: .
V gene: TRBV12-3/TRBV12-4

CDR3 protein: ASSLGGTVNRETQY
clone size: .
V gene: TRBV7-3

CDR3 protein: ASSPTGTAPYEQY
clone size: .
V gene: TRBV7-6

CDR3 protein: ASSLAQGETQY
clone size: .
V gene: TRBV7-2

CDR3 protein: ASGVGLYNSPLH
clone size: .
V gene: TRBV7-8

CDR3 protein: ASSRRRSGANVLT
clone size: .
V gene: TRBV7-2

CDR3 protein: ASSLESGVGHATDTQY
clone size: medium-sized
V gene: TRBV7-3

CDR3 protein: ASSQVWSSRYNEQY
clone size: .
V gene: TRBV7-2

CDR3 protein: ASSAERNQPQH
clone size: .
V gene: TRBV10-3

CDR3 protein: ASSRWTSGRYNEQF
clone size: .
V gene: TRBV7-6

CDR3 protein: ANTGLAGADTQY
clone size: .
V gene: TRBV7-3

CDR3 protein: ASSFPGTSGYSYSEQF
clone size: .
V gene: TRBV28

CDR3 protein: AISLGSGGYNEQF
clone size: .
V gene: TRBV10-3

CDR3 protein: ASSSRLAGGHETQY
clone size: once
V gene: TRBV7-2

CDR3 protein: ASRLPGNLFGYT
clone size: .
V gene: TRBV6-1

CDR3 protein: ASSSHSYGYT
clone size: .
V gene: TRBV28

CDR3 protein: ASSLGGARETQY
clone size: few
V gene: TRBV11-1

CDR3 protein: ASSLGQGSGYT
clone size: .
V gene: TRBV7-6

CDR3 protein: ASSSYLENEQY
clone size: .
V gene: TRBV7-2

CDR3 protein: ASSHATRSYNEQF
clone size: few
V gene: TRBV7-6

CDR3 protein: ASSHHRLAGERYTQY
clone size: few
V gene: TRBV3-2

CDR3 protein: ASSLPLPQWELF
clone size: large
V gene: TRBV7-9

CDR3 protein: ASSQTGDQLREQY
clone size: once
V gene: TRBV7-6

CDR3 protein: AIRRGAGTDTQY
clone size: .
V gene: TRBV10-3

CDR3 protein: ASSWGGAQETQY
clone size: .
V gene: TRBV7-2

CDR3 protein: ASSAGLPGANVLT
clone size: .
V gene: TRBV11-1

CDR3 protein: ASSLKGTSSYNEQF
clone size: .
V gene: TRBV7-3

CDR3 protein: ASSPTPGLQSETQY
clone size: .
V gene: TRBV7-9

CDR3 protein: ASSLDLTAYNEQF
clone size: .
V gene: TRBV11-2

CDR3 protein: ASRESTEAF
clone size: .
V gene: TRBV6-2/TRBV6-3

CDR3 protein: ASSRSELAGGHNEQF
clone size: .
V gene: TRBV7-9